This entry lists 30 T cell receptor beta chains sequenced from one sample in a study of OX40 agonist ivuxolimab in advanced cancers. Assay used: immunoSEQ multiplex PCR; TCRdb lists only in-frame clones, some missing. The table shows approximately 15,000 clones, with about three quarters occurring only once. The sample was CD4+ or CD8+ T cells sorted from blood, taken in a trial of the OX40 agonist ivuxolimab. These receptors all come from an adult with an advanced solid tumor such as melanoma, head and neck, liver or kidney cancer.

The chain links TRBV6-1 to TRBJ2-1; D call uncertain. The V gene lost 1 base and the J gene lost 7 bases, with 17 bases spanning the gap. CDR1 is MNHNS, CDR2 SASEGT, per germline. The CDR3 covers 16 residues. The CDR3 reads CASSEGVGKSLNEQFF. CDR3 coding DNA: TGTGCCAGCAGTGAAGGGGTAGGGAAGTCCTTGAATGAGCAGTTCTTC.

The J gene is TRBJ2-7, the V gene TRBV7-3; TRBD2 agrees at 12 bases. The junction had 3 bases not matched to a gene; V was cut back by 5 bases and J by 1 base. In germline, CDR1 is SGHTA, CDR2 FQGTGA. There are 15 residues in the CDR3. CDR3 sequence reads: CASSPGLAGSYEQYF. The CDR3, as DNA: TGTGCCAGCAGCCCTGGACTAGCGGGGTCCTACGAGCAGTACTTC.

This chain joins TRBV28 and TRBJ2-2, with D perhaps TRBD1 (6 bases). V was trimmed by 6 bases and J by 10 bases, leaving 18 bases between them. CDR3 length: 14 residues. In germline, CDR1 is MDHEN, CDR2 SYDVKM. The chain's CDR3 is CASSPRDTRPELFF. CDR3 DNA sequence: TGTGCCAGCAGCCCCCGGGACACCCGTCCGGAGCTGTTTTTT.

This chain connects TRBV4-1 to TRBJ1-5; D unclear. CDR1 is MGHRA and CDR2 is YSYEKL in the germline V gene. This CDR3 spans 14 amino acids. Trimming left V 1 base short and J 6 bases short, with 10 bases between. The CDR3 DNA is TGCGCCAGCAGCCAAGCCTCGAATGGTCAGCCCCAGCATTTT. Translated, it gives CASSQASNGQPQHF.

The V and J genes are TRBV14 and TRBJ1-3; D is uncertain. Germline-derived CDR1 and CDR2 are SGHDN and FVKESK. The CDR3 runs to 15 residues. V lost 0 bases to trimming and J lost 0 bases, with 6 bases between them. The CDR3 coding sequence is TGTGCCAGCAGCCAAGATACAAGCTCTGGAAACACCATATATTTT. Its protein is CASSQDTSSGNTIYF. Variable domain in full (rest from reference TRBV14 and TRBJ1-3): EAGVTQFPSHSVIEKGQTVTLRCDPISGHDNLYWYRRVMGKEIKFLLHFVKESKQDESGMPNNRFLAERTGGTYSTLKVQPAELEDSGVYFCASSQDTSSGNTIYFGEGSWLTVV.

The gene calls are TRBV19 and TRBJ2-4; unclear D gene. Trimming pared 5 bases from V and 6 bases from J, leaving 11 bases between. CDR1 is LNHDA and CDR2 is SQIVND in the germline V gene (reference sequence). The CDR3 has 13 residues. The CDR3 region is CASSVTDGNIQYF. The CDR3 region has the DNA TGTGCCAGTAGTGTTACGGACGGAAACATTCAGTACTTC.

The V call is TRBV11-2, the J call TRBJ2-7; D may correspond to TRBD1 or TRBD2 (6 bases each). Per the germline V gene, CDR1 is SGHAT and CDR2 is FQNNGV. V was pared by 0 bases and J by 4 bases, with 13 bases between. The CDR3 is 15 residues long. The CDR3 sequence is CASSLDGGGTYEQYF. For the CDR3, the DNA is TGTGCCAGCAGCTTAGATGGAGGGGGTACTTACGAGCAGTACTTC.

The chain links TRBV27 to TRBJ1-5; the match to TRBD1 covers 9 bases. The CDR3 length is 19 residues. Germline V gene data show CDR1 as MNHEY and CDR2 as SMNVEV (reference sequence). The ends lost 5 bases at V and 1 base at J; junction bases unmatched: 15. For the CDR3, the DNA is TGTGCCAGCAGTAAATCTCCACCGGGACAGGGAACGAGCAATCAGCCCCAGCATTTT. Amino acid sequence: CASSKSPPGQGTSNQPQHF.

The chain joins TRBV10-3 to TRBJ2-7; TRBD2 agrees at 13 bases. The V and J ends lost 0 bases and 2 bases, in that order; junction bases with no gene match: 4. The CDR3 runs to 17 residues. Per germline, CDR1 ENHRY and CDR2 SYGVKD. The CDR3 is CAISESTSGRRAYEQYF. CDR3 nucleotide sequence: TGTGCCATCAGTGAGTCGACTAGCGGGAGGCGGGCCTACGAGCAGTACTTC.

The chain combines TRBV28 with TRBJ2-3; 8 bases fit TRBD1. This CDR3 is built from 13 residues. The V gene's germline CDR1 is MDHEN and CDR2 SYDVKM. V shed 5 bases and J 3 bases; nucleotides not matched to a gene: 1. CDR3 bases: TGTGCCAGCAGTACAGGGGGTACAGATACGCAGTATTTT. As protein: CASSTGGTDTQYF.

This clone was picked up a small number of times. The J gene is TRBJ2-1, the V gene TRBV6-6; TRBD2 agrees at 9 bases. V dropped 0 bases and J dropped 2; count of bases not matched to a gene: 2. Germline CDR1 MNHNY, CDR2 SVGAGI (reference sequence). This CDR3 has 16 amino acids. CDR3 in amino acids: CASSYSLAGTYNEQFF. The CDR3 DNA sequence: TGTGCCAGCAGTTACTCCCTAGCGGGAACCTACAATGAGCAGTTCTTC.

V gene TRBV27 combines with J gene TRBJ1-1, with D perhaps matching TRBD1 (5 bases). The germline gives CDR1 MNHEY, CDR2 SMNVEV (reference sequence). CDR3 length: 17 residues. Trimming took 6 bases from V and 5 from J, leaving 25 bases between them. The CDR3 loop is CASRPGARSGVRTEAFF. CDR3 nucleotides: TGTGCCAGCAGACCGGGTGCGAGGTCGGGGGTAAGAACTGAAGCTTTCTTT.

The chain combines TRBV6-5 with TRBJ1-4, with TRBD1 identical over 10 bases. V lost 6 bases, J lost 7 bases, and 2 bases stayed unmatched. Germline CDR1 is MNHEY and CDR2 is SVGAGI. CDR3 length: 13 residues. DNA of the CDR3: TGTGCCAGCAGGGACAGGGGGGGTGAAAAACTGTTTTTT. This encodes CASRDRGGEKLFF.

The genes are TRBV21-1 and TRBJ2-5; the D call in the table, TRBD1, was not verified against the DNA. TRBV21-1 is a pseudogene locus. This CDR3 has 14 amino acids. The DNA for the CDR3 is TGTGCCAGCAGCAAAGCATCCCCAGGAGAGACCCAGTACTTC. Its protein product is CASSKASPGETQYF.

This clone was counted a few times. V gene TRBV28 combines with J gene TRBJ1-1; a weak D match, TRBD1 (5 bases). From germline, CDR1 is MDHEN and CDR2 SYDVKM. Deletions cut 5 bases from V and 1 base from J, with 11 bases between. This CDR3 has 14 amino acids. The CDR3 DNA reads as TGTGCCAGCAGTCCTGACGGGGGGAACACTGAAGCTTTCTTT. It translates to CASSPDGGNTEAFF. Variable domain in full (rest from reference TRBV28 and TRBJ1-1): DVKVTQSSRYLVKRTGEKVFLECVQDMDHENMFWYRQDPGLGLRLIYFSYDVKMKEKGDIPEGYSVSREKKERFSLILESASTNQTSMYLCASSPDGGNTEAFFGQGTRLTVV.

The chain combines TRBV11-2 with TRBJ2-5; tentatively, D is TRBD2 (7 bases). The CDR3 consists of 16 residues. V lost 6 bases, J lost 3 bases, and 20 bases lay in between. Germline V CDR1 and CDR2: SGHAT, FQNNGV. DNA of the CDR3: TGTGCCAGCAGAGGCCGTGGGGGGGCAGGTAAAGAGACCCAGTACTTC. The encoded protein is CASRGRGGAGKETQYF.

The chain couples TRBV29-1 to TRBJ2-7, with TRBD2 matching over 12 bases. Germline V gives CDR1 SQVTM, CDR2 ANQGSEA. The CDR3 consists of 17 residues. The junction had 15 bases not matched to a gene; V was cut back by 5 bases and J by 4 bases. CDR3 amino acids: CSVTNYLRLAGAYEQYF. As DNA, the CDR3 is TGCAGCGTTACCAATTATCTAAGACTAGCGGGAGCGTACGAGCAGTACTTC.

The rearrangement joins TRBV5-1 to TRBJ2-7, with TRBD1 as a possible D gene (5 bases). Germline V gives CDR1 SGHRS, CDR2 YFSETQ. The CDR3 consists of 13 residues. V was pared by 9 bases and J by 0 bases, with 13 bases between. The CDR3 region is CATSKTDSYEQYF. For the CDR3, the DNA is TGCGCCACCTCCAAGACAGACTCCTACGAGCAGTACTTC.

V gene TRBV9 combines with J gene TRBJ2-2; maybe TRBD2 (6 bases). The V gene lost 3 bases and the J gene lost 7 bases, with 25 bases spanning the gap. Germline V gives CDR1 SGDLS, CDR2 YYNGEE. The CDR3 covers 18 residues. CDR3 residues: CASSEKGTSRAGIGELFF. The CDR3 DNA reads as TGTGCCAGCAGCGAGAAGGGGACTTCCCGGGCGGGGATCGGGGAGCTGTTTTTT.

CDR3 sequence (DNA): TGTGCCAGCAGCTCAGAAGGGGTTCAGCCCCAGCATTTT. As protein: CASSSEGVQPQHF. The V gene is TRBV9, the J gene TRBJ1-5, with D possibly TRBD1 on 5 matching bases. V shed 4 bases and J shed 6 bases, with 11 bases lying between them. CDR1 is SGDLS and CDR2 is YYNGEE in the germline V gene. This CDR3 region has 13 residues. The whole variable domain, filled in from reference TRBV9 and TRBJ1-5, reads DSGVTQTPKHLITATGQRVTLRCSPRSGDLSVYWYQQSLDQGLQFLIQYYNGEERAKGNILERFSAQQFPDLHSELNLSSLELGDSALYFCASSSEGVQPQHFGDGTRLSIL.

The chain uses TRBV27 and TRBJ2-7; tentatively, D is TRBD1 (6 bases). Germline lookup yields CDR1 MNHEY and CDR2 SMNVEV (reference sequence). The CDR3 extends over 12 amino acids. Trimming took off 7 bases at V and 6 bases at J, with 13 bases between the two ends. The CDR3: CASIGGGSEQYF. CDR3 DNA: TGTGCCAGCATCGGTGGGGGCAGCGAGCAGTACTTC.

This clone rates as medium-sized. CDR3 loop: CASSLTGNEQYF. The CDR3 nucleotides read TGCGCCAGCAGCTTGACCGGCAACGAGCAGTACTTC. The rearrangement joins TRBV5-1 to TRBJ2-7, with D unresolved. From germline, CDR1 is SGHRS and CDR2 YFSETQ. Deletions cut 1 base from V and 5 bases from J, with 7 bases between. The length of the CDR3 is 12 residues.

This sequence joins TRBV13 and TRBJ2-2; maybe TRBD1 (5 bases). The germline V and J ends were trimmed by 5 bases and 5 bases, with 12 bases remaining between them. From germline, CDR1 is PRHDT and CDR2 FYEKMQ (reference sequence). The CDR3 runs to 14 residues. The CDR3 is CASSARQRTGELFF. The CDR3, as DNA: TGTGCCAGCAGCGCCCGACAGAGAACCGGGGAGCTGTTTTTT.

The chain employs TRBV6-1 and TRBJ2-1; D is possibly TRBD2 (5 bases). V gave up 4 bases and J gave up 9 bases, with 10 bases separating them. There are 12 residues in the CDR3. Germline V gene data show CDR1 as MNHNS and CDR2 as SASEGT. This CDR3 reads CASSGAGVEQFF. The CDR3 bases are TGTGCCAGCAGTGGCGCGGGTGTTGAGCAGTTCTTC.

The V gene is TRBV2, the J gene TRBJ2-3, with D perhaps matching TRBD1 (7 bases). Per germline, CDR1 SNHLY and CDR2 FYNNEI. V lost 7 bases and J 0 bases, leaving 29 bases between the germline ends. This CDR3 has 20 residues. The CDR3: CASIPSGQGGSRESTDTQYF. The CDR3 nucleotides read TGTGCCAGCATACCAAGTGGCCAGGGGGGTAGCCGCGAGAGCACAGATACGCAGTATTTT. The full variable domain, completed using reference TRBV2 and TRBJ2-3, is EPEVTQTPSHQVTQMGQEVILRCVPISNHLYFYWYRQILGQKVEFLVSFYNNEISEKSEIFDDQFSVERPDGSNFTLKIRSTKLEDSAMYFCASIPSGQGGSRESTDTQYFGPGTRLTVL.

The CDR3: CASSPGVPNTGELFF. The CDR3, as DNA: TGCGCCAGCAGCCCAGGAGTTCCGAACACCGGGGAGCTGTTTTTT. The chain joins TRBV5-1 to TRBJ2-2, with D unresolved. Looked up from germline, CDR1 is SGHRS and CDR2 is YFSETQ. Trimming removed 4 bases from V and 0 bases from J, with 10 bases in between. The CDR3 sequence is 15 residues long.

The J gene is TRBJ2-7, the V gene TRBV27; 7 bases agree with TRBD2. V gave up 4 bases and J gave up 1 base; unmatched junction bases: 1. The CDR3 is made up of 13 amino acids. Germline CDR1 is MNHEY and CDR2 is SMNVEV (reference sequence). The CDR3 loop reads CASSWGGSYEQYF. CDR3 nucleotides: TGTGCCAGCAGTTGGGGGGGATCCTACGAGCAGTACTTC.

The chain carries TRBV5-1 and TRBJ2-2; D is possibly TRBD2 (6 bases). This CDR3 is 15 amino acids long. Germline lookup yields CDR1 SGHRS and CDR2 YFSETQ. Between the trimmed V and J ends, which lost 4 bases and 5 bases, there was a span of 15 bases. CDR3 sequence: CASSNRDSGTGELFF. In nucleotides, the CDR3 is TGCGCCAGCAGCAATCGGGACTCGGGGACCGGGGAGCTGTTTTTT. The variable domain in full, with the rest retrieved from reference TRBV5-1 and TRBJ2-2, is KAGVTQTPRYLIKTRGQQVTLSCSPISGHRSVSWYQQTPGQGLQFLFEYFSETQRNKGNFPGRFSGRQFSNSRSEMNVSTLELGDSALYLCASSNRDSGTGELFFGEGSRLTVL.

The gene calls are TRBV7-9 and TRBJ2-7, with a possible D match to TRBD2 (5 bases). CDR3 size: 14 residues. V was pared by 4 bases and J by 2 bases, with 12 bases between. The V gene's germline CDR1 is SEHNR and CDR2 FQNEAQ (reference sequence). The DNA for the CDR3 is TGTGCCAGCAGCTCAGGACTGTTACCCTACGAGCAGTACTTC. Protein: CASSSGLLPYEQYF.

This clone was observed a few times. J is TRBJ1-1 and V is TRBV30, with TRBD1 matching over 12 bases. Germline loops: CDR1 GTSNPN, CDR2 SVGIG (reference sequence). The length of the CDR3 is 15 residues. The ends lost 1 base at V and 5 bases at J; junction bases unmatched: 5. The CDR3 protein is CAWSAGTGGSTEAFF. In DNA, the CDR3 is TGTGCCTGGAGTGCCGGGACAGGGGGCTCTACTGAAGCTTTCTTT.